These T cell receptor beta chains were read from a single sample in a study of blood T cell repertoires in COVID-19. Sequenced by immunoSEQ multiplex PCR; TCRdb stores in-frame clones only, minus some. Of 150,000 to 200,000 clones detected, 82% appear once; the ten largest clones hold 6.5% to 8.5%. The sample comprised peripheral blood. Source of these receptors: a woman aged 40-49 years with COVID-19, enrolled during active disease. CDR3s include the opening cysteine and the closing phenylalanine or tryptophan. Fields, in order: V gene, clone size, D gene, J gene, CDR3 protein, CDR3 DNA. The D gene is left open where the match is weak. The size entry is marked missing in some rows and otherwise reads once, few, many or a size class.

V: TRBV24-1
size: few
D: TRBD1
J: TRBJ2-2
CDR3: CATSDLRGPTGELFF
DNA: TGTGCCACCAGTGATTTGAGGGGGCCTACCGGGGAGCTGTTTTTT

V: TRBV11-2
size: -
D: TRBD2
J: TRBJ2-2
CDR3: CASSWGLAVTGELFF
DNA: TGTGCCAGCAGCTGGGGACTAGCGGTGACCGGGGAGCTGTTTTTT

V: TRBV28
size: -
D: -
J: TRBJ1-2
CDR3: CASTRDKTNYGYTF
DNA: TGTGCCAGCACGAGGGACAAAACCAACTATGGCTACACCTTC

V: TRBV5-4
size: many
D: TRBD1
J: TRBJ1-2
CDR3: CASSWGTGTIGYTF
DNA: TGTGCCAGCAGCTGGGGGACAGGGACTATTGGCTACACCTTC

V: TRBV29-1
size: -
D: -
J: TRBJ1-1
CDR3: CSVRGNTEAFF
DNA: TGCAGCGTTCGGGGGAACACTGAAGCTTTCTTT

V: TRBV2
size: many
D: -
J: TRBJ1-2
CDR3: CASSVQGFGYTF
DNA: TGTGCCAGCAGCGTACAGGGTTTTGGCTACACCTTC

V: TRBV30
size: -
D: TRBD1
J: TRBJ1-4
CDR3: CAWRDRGREKLFF
DNA: TGTGCCTGGAGAGACAGGGGAAGGGAAAAACTGTTTTTT

V: TRBV6-5
size: -
D: -
J: TRBJ2-1
CDR3: CASNRGNEQFF
DNA: TGTGCCAGCAATCGGGGGAATGAGCAGTTCTTC

V: TRBV24-1
size: -
D: TRBD2
J: TRBJ2-1
CDR3: CATSDRSGRTNEQFF
DNA: TGTGCCACCAGTGATAGAAGCGGGAGGACAAATGAGCAGTTCTTC

V: TRBV3-1/TRBV3-2
size: -
D: TRBD2
J: TRBJ2-1
CDR3: CASSQGAGEQFF
DNA: TGTGCCAGCAGCCAAGGAGCGGGAGAGCAGTTCTTC

V: TRBV4-2
size: -
D: TRBD1
J: TRBJ1-6
CDR3: CASSQTPGQGPLYF
DNA: TGTGCCAGCAGCCAGACTCCGGGACAGGGCCCTCTCTACTTT

V: TRBV28
size: -
D: -
J: TRBJ1-3
CDR3: CASRKTVSGNTIYF
DNA: TGTGCCAGCAGGAAGACAGTCTCTGGAAACACCATATATTTT

V: TRBV19
size: -
D: -
J: TRBJ1-5
CDR3: CASSFGGYSNQPQHF
DNA: TGTGCCAGTAGTTTCGGGGGGTATAGCAATCAGCCCCAGCATTTT

V: TRBV6-5
size: -
D: TRBD1
J: TRBJ2-5
CDR3: CASSYDRGPRETQYF
DNA: TGTGCCAGCAGTTACGACAGGGGCCCCCGGGAGACCCAGTACTTC

V: TRBV28
size: -
D: TRBD2
J: TRBJ2-1
CDR3: CASSLELAGGSSYNEQFF
DNA: TGTGCCAGCAGTTTAGAGCTAGCGGGAGGGAGCTCCTACAATGAGCAGTTCTTC

V: TRBV3-1/TRBV3-2
size: -
D: -
J: TRBJ2-2
CDR3: CASSLELSGRNTGELFF
DNA: TGTGCCAGCAGCCTAGAATTGTCAGGGCGCAACACCGGGGAGCTGTTTTTT

V: TRBV7-3
size: -
D: -
J: TRBJ2-3
CDR3: CASSPQGINTDTQYF
DNA: TGTGCCAGCAGCCCACAGGGAATTAACACAGATACGCAGTATTTT

V: TRBV10-1
size: -
D: -
J: TRBJ2-7
CDR3: CASSEERSYEQYF
DNA: TGCGCCAGCAGTGAAGAGCGGTCCTACGAGCAGTACTTC

V: TRBV19
size: -
D: -
J: TRBJ1-5
CDR3: CASTPDRYSNQPQHF
DNA: TGTGCCAGTACCCCTGACAGATATAGCAATCAGCCCCAGCATTTT

V: TRBV7-2
size: once
D: -
J: TRBJ2-2
CDR3: CASSLNRVPTGELFF
DNA: TGTGCCAGCAGCTTGAACAGGGTTCCCACCGGGGAGCTGTTTTTT

V: TRBV3-1/TRBV3-2
size: -
D: TRBD2
J: TRBJ2-1
CDR3: CASSPRYAGAYNEQFF
DNA: TGTGCCAGCAGCCCCCGTTATGCGGGGGCCTACAATGAGCAGTTCTTC

V: TRBV5-1
size: -
D: -
J: TRBJ1-5
CDR3: CASSLGQDQPQHF
DNA: TGCGCCAGCAGCCTGGGACAAGATCAGCCCCAGCATTTT

V: TRBV4-2
size: few
D: TRBD2
J: TRBJ2-4
CDR3: CASSPGAGEVDIQYF
DNA: TGTGCCAGCAGCCCAGGAGCGGGAGAGGTGGACATTCAGTACTTC

V: TRBV3-1/TRBV3-2
size: -
D: -
J: TRBJ1-1
CDR3: CASSRVSRDTEAFF
DNA: TGTGCCAGCAGCCGAGTCTCGAGGGACACTGAAGCTTTCTTT

V: TRBV6-6
size: -
D: -
J: TRBJ2-1
CDR3: CASRQTDQQFF
DNA: TGTGCCAGCAGACAGACAGATCAGCAGTTCTTC

V: TRBV9
size: -
D: TRBD2
J: TRBJ2-3
CDR3: CASSVRGTSGIGDTQYF
DNA: TGTGCCAGCAGCGTACGGGGGACTAGCGGGATCGGGGATACGCAGTATTTT

V: TRBV19
size: -
D: TRBD1
J: TRBJ1-2
CDR3: CASGDRTPGGYTF
DNA: TGTGCCAGTGGGGACAGAACGCCTGGTGGCTACACCTTC

V: TRBV7-2
size: -
D: -
J: TRBJ1-1
CDR3: CASSLAGVNTEAFF
DNA: TGTGCCAGCAGCTTGGCAGGGGTGAACACTGAAGCTTTCTTT

V: TRBV5-1
size: -
D: -
J: TRBJ2-1
CDR3: CASSLASSYNEQFF
DNA: TGCGCCAGCAGCTTGGCCAGCTCCTACAATGAGCAGTTCTTC

V: TRBV3-1/TRBV3-2
size: -
D: TRBD1
J: TRBJ1-4
CDR3: CASSQGTGEINEKLFF
DNA: TGTGCCAGCAGCCAAGGGACAGGGGAGATTAATGAAAAACTGTTTTTT

V: TRBV2
size: -
D: TRBD2
J: TRBJ2-3
CDR3: CASSVGFGTRDSTDTQYF
DNA: TGTGCCAGCAGTGTCGGCTTCGGGACTAGGGACAGCACAGATACGCAGTATTTT

V: TRBV4-2
size: -
D: TRBD2
J: TRBJ2-2
CDR3: CASSREGTGELFF
DNA: TGTGCCAGCAGCCGGGAGGGGACCGGGGAGCTGTTTTTT

V: TRBV19
size: once
D: TRBD1
J: TRBJ1-5
CDR3: CASSILGTASNQPQHF
DNA: TGTGCCAGTAGTATCCTCGGGACAGCTAGCAATCAGCCCCAGCATTTT

V: TRBV27
size: few
D: TRBD1
J: TRBJ2-3
CDR3: CASRDRGRTDTQYF
DNA: TGTGCCAGCAGGGACAGGGGGCGGACAGATACGCAGTATTTT

V: TRBV7-3
size: -
D: TRBD2
J: TRBJ2-1
CDR3: CASSLTSGSANEQFF
DNA: TGTGCCAGCAGCTTGACTAGCGGGAGTGCTAATGAGCAGTTCTTC

V: TRBV29-1
size: -
D: -
J: TRBJ2-3
CDR3: CSVGQLSSTDTQYF
DNA: TGCAGCGTTGGACAGCTTTCTAGCACAGATACGCAGTATTTT

V: TRBV5-5
size: -
D: -
J: TRBJ1-5
CDR3: CASSTQGGNQPQHF
DNA: TGTGCCAGCAGTACACAGGGTGGCAATCAGCCCCAGCATTTT

V: TRBV11-2
size: -
D: TRBD2
J: TRBJ2-1
CDR3: CASSEGAGGYEQFF
DNA: TGTGCCAGCAGCGAAGGGGCGGGAGGGTATGAGCAGTTCTTC

V: TRBV12-3/TRBV12-4
size: -
D: -
J: TRBJ2-3
CDR3: CASSRQYTDTQYF
DNA: TGTGCCAGCAGCCGACAGTACACAGATACGCAGTATTTT

V: TRBV9
size: -
D: TRBD2
J: TRBJ2-1
CDR3: CASSVVGLDREQFF
DNA: TGTGCCAGCAGCGTAGTAGGACTAGATCGCGAGCAGTTCTTC

V: TRBV7-8
size: -
D: -
J: TRBJ2-2
CDR3: CASSLVRVTGELFF
DNA: TGTGCCAGCAGCTTAGTGCGGGTTACCGGGGAGCTGTTTTTT

V: TRBV30
size: -
D: -
J: TRBJ2-1
CDR3: CAWSVGRAYNEQFF
DNA: TGTGCCTGGAGTGTAGGGCGGGCTTACAATGAGCAGTTCTTC

V: TRBV7-9
size: few
D: -
J: TRBJ1-1
CDR3: CASSLVGQGLAFF
DNA: TGTGCCAGCAGCTTAGTTGGCCAGGGCCTCGCTTTCTTT

V: TRBV5-4
size: few
D: -
J: TRBJ2-3
CDR3: CASSLFIRTLSTDTQYF
DNA: TGTGCCAGCAGCTTGTTTATCCGGACACTAAGCACAGATACGCAGTATTTT

V: TRBV4-1
size: -
D: -
J: TRBJ2-7
CDR3: CASSQDRAYEQYF
DNA: TGCGCCAGCAGCCAAGATCGGGCCTACGAGCAGTACTTC

V: TRBV9
size: -
D: TRBD1
J: TRBJ1-1
CDR3: CASSVTGMNTEAFF
DNA: TGTGCCAGCAGCGTGACAGGGATGAACACTGAAGCTTTCTTT

V: TRBV9
size: -
D: -
J: TRBJ2-3
CDR3: CASSPGELLVDTQYF
DNA: TGTGCCAGCAGCCCGGGGGAGCTCCTGGTAGATACGCAGTATTTT

V: TRBV29-1
size: -
D: TRBD1
J: TRBJ1-5
CDR3: CSAGQGAEPQHF
DNA: TGCAGCGCTGGACAGGGGGCAGAGCCCCAGCATTTT

V: TRBV9
size: -
D: -
J: TRBJ1-6
CDR3: CASSPRRGGNSPLHF
DNA: TGTGCCAGCAGCCCCCGGAGGGGGGGTAATTCACCCCTCCACTTT

V: TRBV11-2
size: few
D: -
J: TRBJ2-7
CDR3: CASSPTVGLNYEQYF
DNA: TGTGCCAGCAGCCCTACGGTTGGTCTCAACTACGAGCAGTACTTC

V: TRBV7-8
size: -
D: TRBD1
J: TRBJ1-5
CDR3: CASSGKDRGLAQPQHF
DNA: TGTGCCAGCAGCGGCAAGGACAGGGGCTTGGCTCAGCCCCAGCATTTT

V: TRBV3-1/TRBV3-2
size: -
D: -
J: TRBJ1-3
CDR3: CASSQGVRGNTIYF
DNA: TGTGCCAGCAGCCAGGGAGTAAGAGGAAACACCATATATTTT

V: TRBV9
size: -
D: TRBD2
J: TRBJ2-1
CDR3: CASSVVAGVYEQFF
DNA: TGTGCCAGCAGCGTAGTCGCGGGGGTCTATGAGCAGTTCTTC

V: TRBV7-9
size: once
D: -
J: TRBJ2-3
CDR3: CASSLESADTQYF
DNA: TGTGCCAGCAGCTTAGAGTCGGCAGATACGCAGTATTTT

V: TRBV23-1
size: -
D: TRBD1
J: TRBJ2-1
CDR3: CASSQSYEDRDNEQFF
DNA: TGCGCCAGCAGTCAATCTTACGAGGACAGGGACAATGAGCAGTTCTTC